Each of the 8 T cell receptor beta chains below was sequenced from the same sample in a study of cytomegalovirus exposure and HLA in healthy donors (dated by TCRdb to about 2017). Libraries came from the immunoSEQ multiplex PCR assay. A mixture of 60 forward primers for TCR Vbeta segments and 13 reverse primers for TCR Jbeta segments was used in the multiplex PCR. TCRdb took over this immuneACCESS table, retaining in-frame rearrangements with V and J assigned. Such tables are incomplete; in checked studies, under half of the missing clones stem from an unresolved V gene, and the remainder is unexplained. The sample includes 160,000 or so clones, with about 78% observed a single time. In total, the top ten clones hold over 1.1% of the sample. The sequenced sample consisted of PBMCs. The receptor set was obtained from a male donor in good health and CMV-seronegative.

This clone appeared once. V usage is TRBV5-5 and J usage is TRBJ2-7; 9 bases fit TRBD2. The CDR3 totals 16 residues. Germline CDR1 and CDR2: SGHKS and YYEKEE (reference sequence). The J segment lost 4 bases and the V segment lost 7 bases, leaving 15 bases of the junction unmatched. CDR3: CASALSWASGEYEQYF. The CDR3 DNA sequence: TGTGCCAGCGCTCTCAGCTGGGCTAGCGGGGAATACGAGCAGTACTTC.

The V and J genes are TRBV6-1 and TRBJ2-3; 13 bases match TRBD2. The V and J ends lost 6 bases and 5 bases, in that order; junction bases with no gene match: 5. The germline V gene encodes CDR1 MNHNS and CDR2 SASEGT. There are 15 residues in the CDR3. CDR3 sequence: CASRTSGGPGDTQYF. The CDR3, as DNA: TGTGCCAGCAGGACTAGCGGGGGGCCAGGAGATACGCAGTATTTT.

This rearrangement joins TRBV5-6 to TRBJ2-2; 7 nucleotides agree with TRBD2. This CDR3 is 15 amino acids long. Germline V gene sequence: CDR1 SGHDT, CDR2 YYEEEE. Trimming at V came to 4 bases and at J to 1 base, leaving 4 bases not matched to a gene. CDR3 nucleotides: TGTGCCAGCAGCACGACTAGCTGGAACACCGGGGAGCTGTTTTTT. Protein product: CASSTTSWNTGELFF.

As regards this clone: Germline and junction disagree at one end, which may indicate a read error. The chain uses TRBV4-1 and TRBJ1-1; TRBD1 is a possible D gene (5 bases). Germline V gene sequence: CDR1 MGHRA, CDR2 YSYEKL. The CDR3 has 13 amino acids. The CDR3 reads CASNQRQTDEAFF. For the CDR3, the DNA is TGCGCCAGCAACCAAAGGCAGACAGATGAAGCTTTCTTT.

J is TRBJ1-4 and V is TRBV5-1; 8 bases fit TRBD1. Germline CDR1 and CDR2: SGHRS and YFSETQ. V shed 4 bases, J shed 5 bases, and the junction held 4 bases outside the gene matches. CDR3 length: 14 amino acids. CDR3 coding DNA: TGCGCCAGCAGCGGGGGACAGGTAAATGAAAAACTGTTTTTT. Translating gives CASSGGQVNEKLFF.

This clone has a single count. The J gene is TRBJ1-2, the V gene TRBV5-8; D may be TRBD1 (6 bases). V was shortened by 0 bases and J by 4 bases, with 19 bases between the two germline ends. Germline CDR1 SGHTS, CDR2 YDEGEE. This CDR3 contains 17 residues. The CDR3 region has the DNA TGTGCCAGCAGCTTGGCCGGGGAACAGGGAAGGATCTATGGCTACACCTTC. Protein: CASSLAGEQGRIYGYTF.

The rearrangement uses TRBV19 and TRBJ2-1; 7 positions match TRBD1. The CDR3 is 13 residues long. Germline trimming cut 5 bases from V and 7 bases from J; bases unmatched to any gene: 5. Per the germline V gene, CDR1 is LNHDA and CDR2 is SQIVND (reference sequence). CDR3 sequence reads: CASSETQGNEQFF. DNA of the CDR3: TGTGCCAGTAGTGAAACACAGGGGAATGAGCAGTTCTTC.

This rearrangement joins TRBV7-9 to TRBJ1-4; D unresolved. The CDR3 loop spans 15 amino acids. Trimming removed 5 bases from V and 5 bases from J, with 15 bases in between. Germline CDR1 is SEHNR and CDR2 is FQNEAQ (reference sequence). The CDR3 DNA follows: TGTGCCAGCAGCGGGAGTGGGAGCCAAAATGAAAAACTGTTTTTT. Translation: CASSGSGSQNEKLFF.